This T cell receptor (beta chain) was retrieved from a study of shared clonotypes between healthy human individuals (dated by TCRdb to about 2020). Regarding the research as a whole: A couple of women and a few men aged 18 to 49 years were included in the cohort. For each donor, CD4 naive and CD4 memory were each run on three plates, CD8 naive on two plates, and CD8 memory on one plate. Libraries were prepared and TCR repertoires were sequenced by different laboratories using diverse techniques, in order to increase sequencing depth and limit assay-specific biases. Blood TCR repertoires of a handful of healthy adults were deeply sequenced to estimate repertoire size and the extent of clonotype sharing between individuals. Leukapheresis yielded between about 0.85 and 10 billion PBMCs per donor.

Using the deep immunoSEQ assay, TCR CDR3 regions were amplified from genomic DNA by multiplex PCR. Extracted genomic DNA from each cell subset was distributed evenly across all wells of several immunoSEQ 96-well plates, and each plate was treated as a replicate. For sorted subsets, 150 to 250 ng of genomic DNA, equivalent to some 30,000 T cell genomes, went into each replicate PCR. Purified libraries were quantified with a Qubit 3.0 fluorometer, sized on a Bioanalyzer 2100, and re-quantified with the KAPA Library Quantification kit. A separate single-read 150-cycle Illumina NextSeq 550 flow cell was used to sequence each immunoSEQ 96-well plate. The authors' pipeline ran thus. Because the immunoSEQ output held only junctional sequences and lacked quality scores, the filtering could not match the filtering applied to full-length reads. To assign V/J genes and CDR3, sequences were annotated against IMGT germline references using PyIR, a Python wrapper for IgBLAST v1.9. Reads were removed for weak V/J assignments (E-value above 1e-6), missing CDR3, stop codons, out-of-frame junctions, or ambiguous translated residues. V3J clonotypes were defined by identical inferred V gene, J gene, and CDR3 amino acid sequence. To compute the percentage overlap between repertoires, the number of shared unique clonotypes was divided by the size of the smaller repertoire. RTK rarefaction, the Chao1 estimator, and Recon v2.1 estimates of unobserved clonotypes were used to assess repertoire richness. Generation probabilities were computed with OLGA for all TCRbeta clonotypes obtained by the gDNA method from a few donors. Here the immuneACCESS table is served through TCRdb, limited to in-frame sequences with V and J called. Missing clones are a known gap in these copies; in checked studies unresolved V genes cover under half, and the rest lacks a known reason. V and J calls plus clone size are reproduced from that table; the DNA served to infer D and trimming. A total of fewer than 1 million clones appear in this sample, 95% to 97% of them only once. Less than 0.3% of the sample is held by the ten biggest clonotypes.

Trimming removed 3 bases from V and 7 bases from J, leaving 16 bases between the germline ends. Via the germline V gene (reference sequence), CDR1 is MNHEY and CDR2 SMNVEV. There are 14 amino acids in the CDR3, from cysteine to phenylalanine inclusive. Only the CDR3 part of the read is kept: 42 bases, read in frame from the first base. As concerns this clone: Its antigen is currently not known. One base away there is no much larger clone; base qualities are not given. Additional DNA sequences in this sample encode the identical CDR3.

For the CD8 naive samples, CD45RO-negative cells were positively selected for CCR7, yielding a CD45RA+CCR7+ population from which TemRA cells were excluded. The donors were healthy, HIV-negative adults who had no recently reported acute infections or vaccinations. Every donor was a Caucasian adult residing in Nashville, Tennessee, USA. After blood collection by leukapheresis, PBMCs were isolated using Ficoll-Histopaque density gradient centrifugation and then cryopreserved in the vapor phase of liquid nitrogen. Analytical flow cytometry was used to check the purity and quantity of each magnetically sorted T cell population. Genomic DNA was isolated from each sorted fraction and quantified by UV absorbance on a Nanodrop 2000c. The study at large found these results: Clonotypes shared by all four sorted-subset donors showed higher generation probabilities than non-shared clonotypes. Naive subsets generally had larger estimated clonotype richness than memory subsets did. Roughly 5.2% of naive CD4, 3.5% of naive CD8, 2.3% of memory CD4, and 0.4% of memory CD8 clonotypes were shared across several donors. Only blood was sampled, and tissue TCR repertoires likely differ from those in blood. Incomplete sequencing was indicated by rarefaction of sorted-subset datasets, despite the large sequencing depth. The small number of donors limited the genetic and exposure-history diversity represented. Pairwise subsampling led to the expectation that sequencing depth would affect the degree of clonotype sharing among donors.

Material: naive CD8+ T cells sorted from blood. The cell subset or site label here, explained by the study, means: CD45RA+CCR7+. The chain uses TRBV27 and TRBJ2-7; a weak D assignment points to TRBD1 (6 bases agree). The receptor was isolated from a man aged 30 to 45 in good health. The CDR3 region reads CASSLGQGRGEQYF. Read as DNA, the sequence is TGTGCCAGCAGTTTGGGGCAGGGGCGTGGGGAGCAGTACTTC.